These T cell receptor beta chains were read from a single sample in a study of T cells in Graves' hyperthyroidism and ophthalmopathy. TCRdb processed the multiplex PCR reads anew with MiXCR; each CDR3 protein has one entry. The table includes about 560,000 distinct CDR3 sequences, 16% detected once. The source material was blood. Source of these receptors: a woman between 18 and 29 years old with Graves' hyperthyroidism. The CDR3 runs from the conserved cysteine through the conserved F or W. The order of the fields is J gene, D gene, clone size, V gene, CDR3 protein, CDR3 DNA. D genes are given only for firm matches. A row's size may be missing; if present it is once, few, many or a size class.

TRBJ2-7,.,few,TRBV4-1,CASSQDRARGPVSYEQYF,TGCGCCAGCAGCCAAGACCGAGCCCGGGGACCGGTCTCCTACGAGCAGTACTTC
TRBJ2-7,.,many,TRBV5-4,CASSLVQDSYEQYF,TGTGCCAGCAGCTTGGTTCAGGATTCCTACGAGCAGTACTTC
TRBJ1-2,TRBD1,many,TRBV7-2,CASSLDRAYGYTF,TGTGCCAGCAGCCTTGACAGGGCCTATGGCTACACCTTC
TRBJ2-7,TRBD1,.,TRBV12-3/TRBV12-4,CASSTRTGVHEQYF,TGTGCCAGCAGTACCCGGACAGGGGTCCACGAGCAGTACTTC
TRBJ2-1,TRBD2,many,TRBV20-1,CSARDGGGYNEQFF,TGCAGTGCTAGAGATGGGGGGGGATACAATGAGCAGTTCTTC
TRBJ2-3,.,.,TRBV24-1,CATSEPTGSGADTQYF,TGTGCCACCAGTGAACCGACGGGGTCCGGGGCAGATACGCAGTATTTT
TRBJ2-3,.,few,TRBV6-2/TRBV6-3,CASSYEVTSGLPTDTQYF,TGTGCCAGCAGTTACGAGGTCACTTCGGGGCTTCCCACAGATACGCAGTATTTT
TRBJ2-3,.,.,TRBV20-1,CSASRTVTDTQYF,TGCAGTGCCTCACGGACAGTCACAGATACGCAGTATTTT
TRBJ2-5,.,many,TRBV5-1,CASSLVPEQETQYF,TGCGCCAGCAGCTTGGTGCCGGAGCAAGAGACCCAGTACTTC
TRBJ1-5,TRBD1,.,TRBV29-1,CSVEDTGGQPQHF,TGCAGCGTTGAAGATACAGGGGGTCAGCCCCAGCATTTT
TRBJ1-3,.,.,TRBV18,CASSPPGQPLSGNTRYF,TGTGCCAGCTCACCACCGGGGCAGCCTTTATCTGGAAACACCAGATATTTT
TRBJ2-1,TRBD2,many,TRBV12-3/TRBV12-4,CASSLGLAGGHNEQFF,TGTGCCAGCAGTTTGGGACTAGCGGGAGGTCACAATGAGCAGTTCTTC
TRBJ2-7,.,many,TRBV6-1,CASSQDRLEQYF,TGTGCCAGCAGTCAAGATCGACTCGAGCAGTACTTC
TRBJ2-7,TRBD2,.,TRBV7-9,CASSLAGTSGRVTYEQYF,TGTGCCAGCAGCTTAGCGGGGACTAGCGGGAGGGTGACCTACGAGCAGTACTTC
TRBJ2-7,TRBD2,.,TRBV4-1,CASSPLAGAGDEQYF,TGCGCCAGCAGCCCCCTAGCGGGAGCGGGCGACGAGCAGTACTTC
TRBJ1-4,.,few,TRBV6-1,CASSEGTLNEKLFF,TGTGCCAGCAGTGAAGGTACCCTTAATGAAAAACTGTTTTTT
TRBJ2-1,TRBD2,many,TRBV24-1,CATSDWTSGGIYNEQFF,TGTGCCACCAGTGATTGGACTAGCGGGGGCATCTACAATGAGCAGTTCTTC
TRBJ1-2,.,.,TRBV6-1,CASTRQRQGGYTF,TGTGCCAGCACCAGACAGCGCCAGGGGGGCTACACCTTC
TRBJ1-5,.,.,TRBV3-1,CASSQGEGGFNQPQHF,TGTGCCAGCAGCCAAGGCGAGGGAGGTTTCAATCAGCCCCAGCATTTT
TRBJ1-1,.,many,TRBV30,CAWSSRSDTEAFF,TGTGCCTGGAGTTCCAGGTCGGACACTGAAGCTTTCTTT
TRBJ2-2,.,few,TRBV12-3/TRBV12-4,CASREQGSGELFF,TGTGCCAGCAGGGAACAGGGTTCCGGGGAGCTGTTTTTT
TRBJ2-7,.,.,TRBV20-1,CSATRDHEQYF,TGCAGTGCAACCAGGGACCACGAGCAGTACTTC
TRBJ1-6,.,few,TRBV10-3,CATFTGTENSPLHF,TGTGCCACCTTCACCGGGACGGAGAATTCACCCCTCCACTTT
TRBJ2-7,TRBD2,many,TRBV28,CASNPPLASGTYEQYF,TGTGCCAGCAACCCCCCCCTCGCTAGCGGGACCTACGAGCAGTACTTC
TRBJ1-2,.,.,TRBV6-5,CASSYLTRGDGGYTF,TGTGCCAGCAGTTACTTGACGAGGGGCGACGGGGGCTACACCTTC
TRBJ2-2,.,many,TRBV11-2,CASAIRGTGELFF,TGTGCCAGCGCCATCCGCGGCACCGGGGAGCTGTTTTTT
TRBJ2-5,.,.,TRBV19,CASSISGMETQYF,TGTGCCAGTAGTATTTCGGGAATGGAGACCCAGTACTTC
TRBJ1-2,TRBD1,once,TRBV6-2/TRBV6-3,CASSYSSGTARGYTF,TGTGCCAGCAGTTACTCGTCCGGGACAGCACGTGGCTACACCTTC
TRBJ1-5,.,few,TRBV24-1,CATRAGTSNQPQHF,TGTGCCACCAGAGCCGGGACCAGCAATCAGCCCCAGCATTTT
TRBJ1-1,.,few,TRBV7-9,CASSVRRKMNTEAFF,TGTGCCAGCAGCGTCCGACGGAAGATGAACACTGAAGCTTTCTTT
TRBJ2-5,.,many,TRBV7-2,CASSAPASYQETQYF,TGTGCCAGCAGCGCCCCCGCTAGCTACCAAGAGACCCAGTACTTC
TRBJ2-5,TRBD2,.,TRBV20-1,CSASPGGGSETQYF,TGCAGTGCTAGTCCCGGGGGGGGGTCAGAGACCCAGTACTTC
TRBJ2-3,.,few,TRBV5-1,CASSFEGPDTQYF,TGCGCCAGCAGCTTTGAGGGGCCAGATACGCAGTATTTT
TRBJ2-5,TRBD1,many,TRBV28,CASSEAGGFETQYF,TGTGCCAGCAGCGAGGCAGGGGGTTTTGAGACCCAGTACTTC
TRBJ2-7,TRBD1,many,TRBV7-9,CASSPGQGEQYF,TGTGCCAGCAGCCCGGGACAGGGCGAGCAGTACTTC
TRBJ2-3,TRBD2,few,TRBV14,CASSQLPGLALTDTQYF,TGTGCCAGCAGCCAATTACCGGGACTAGCGCTCACAGATACGCAGTATTTT
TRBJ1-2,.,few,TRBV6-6,CASSYSAGVYGYTF,TGTGCCAGCAGTTACTCCGCCGGGGTCTATGGCTACACCTTC
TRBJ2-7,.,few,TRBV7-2,CASSTRLGYEQYF,TGTGCCAGCAGCACCAGACTAGGTTACGAGCAGTACTTC
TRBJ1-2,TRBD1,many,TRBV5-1,CASSSGPDRHGYTF,TGCGCCAGCAGCAGCGGGCCGGACAGGCATGGCTACACCTTC
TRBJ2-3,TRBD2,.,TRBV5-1,CASSSGREGLRRTDTQYF,TGCGCCAGCAGCTCGGGGCGGGAGGGCCTGAGAAGGACAGATACGCAGTATTTT
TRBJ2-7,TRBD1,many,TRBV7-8,CASSHDRGFTYEQYF,TGTGCCAGCAGCCACGACAGGGGGTTTACGTACGAGCAGTACTTC
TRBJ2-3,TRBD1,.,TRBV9,CASSVQTGGVGDTQYF,TGTGCCAGCAGCGTCCAGACAGGGGGTGTGGGAGATACGCAGTATTTT
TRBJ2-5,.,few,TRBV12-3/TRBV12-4,CASSFQGPPRETQYF,TGTGCCAGCAGTTTTCAGGGCCCCCCTCGTGAGACCCAGTACTTC
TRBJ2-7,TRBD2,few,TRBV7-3,CASSPAGGTYEQYF,TGTGCCAGCAGCCCGGCGGGGGGGACCTACGAGCAGTACTTC
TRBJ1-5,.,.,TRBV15,CATSRDRGDYQPQHF,TGTGCCACCAGCAGAGATCGGGGGGATTATCAGCCCCAGCATTTT
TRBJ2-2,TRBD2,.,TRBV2,CASSVMTSGATGELFF,TGTGCCAGCAGTGTAATGACTAGCGGGGCGACCGGGGAGCTGTTTTTT
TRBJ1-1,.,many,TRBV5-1,CASSVSTGNTEAFF,TGCGCCAGCTCGGTGTCGACGGGGAACACTGAAGCTTTCTTT
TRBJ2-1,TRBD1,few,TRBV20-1,CSAREERGRGEQFF,TGCAGTGCTAGAGAGGAAAGGGGGCGCGGTGAGCAGTTCTTC
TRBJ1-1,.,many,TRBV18,CASSPPSRANTEAFF,TGTGCCAGCTCACCACCGAGCAGGGCGAACACTGAAGCTTTCTTT
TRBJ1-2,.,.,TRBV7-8,CASSYPAGYGYTF,TGTGCCAGCAGCTATCCGGCAGGCTATGGCTACACCTTC
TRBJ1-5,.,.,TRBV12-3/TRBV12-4,CASSSFSNQPQHF,TGTGCCAGCAGTTCTTTTAGCAATCAGCCCCAGCATTTT